The TCR beta chain under discussion was sequenced for a study of T-cell memory formation after mild COVID-19. TCRdb re-called the 5' RACE reads through MiXCR, storing one row per CDR3 protein. Of around 140,000 distinct CDR3 sequences listed, approximately 25% are singletons. The sample was PBMCs or a T cell subset sorted from them (not recorded which). This clonotype originated in an adult woman who had mild COVID-19 (a few samples of this study predate the infection). Cell type and time point are not known.

DNA for the CDR3: TGTGCCAGCAGTTTATCCGCAGGGCCCGAGCAGTACTTC. This codes for CASSLSAGPEQYF. V gene TRBV27 combines with J gene TRBJ2-7; D possibly corresponds to TRBD1 (5 bases). The V gene's germline CDR1 is MNHEY and CDR2 SMNVEV (reference sequence). Trimming left V 0 bases short and J 6 bases short, with 9 bases between. CDR3 size: 13 residues.